This is a list of T cell receptor beta chains from one sample in a study of T cell responses to AZD1222 COVID-19 vaccine. Assay: immunoSEQ multiplex PCR; the TCRdb copy retains only in-frame clones and omits some. The sample comprises about 140,000 clones, roughly nine tenths of which are singletons, and roughly 1.5% rests with the top ten. The source material was peripheral blood, sampled 28 days after the second AZD1222 dose. These receptors were taken from an adult who received the AZD1222 COVID-19 vaccine. Both conserved end residues are part of each CDR3. D genes are given only for firm matches. Expanded clones get a size class; other rows say once, few or many, or leave the size out.

>TRBV4-2|NA|NA|TRBJ2-1|17
CASSQVVGARKEDEQFF
TGTGCCAGCAGCCAAGTGGTTGGGGCTAGGAAGGAGGATGAGCAGTTCTTC
>TRBV19|once|NA|TRBJ1-1|12
CASSRTGLEAFF
TGTGCCAGTAGTCGGACGGGGCTTGAAGCTTTCTTT
>TRBV19|NA|TRBD2|TRBJ2-7|14
CASSITSGSYEQYF
TGTGCCAGTAGTATCACTAGCGGGAGCTACGAGCAGTACTTC
>TRBV7-9|NA|TRBD1|TRBJ2-7|14
CASNPLDRGVEQYF
TGTGCCAGCAACCCATTGGACAGGGGTGTCGAGCAGTACTTC
>TRBV6-4|NA|TRBD1|TRBJ1-2|15
CASSDSIGTGYGYTF
TGTGCCAGCAGTGACTCGATTGGGACAGGCTATGGCTACACCTTC
>TRBV7-2|NA|NA|TRBJ1-2|15
CASSLVVLQAAGYTF
TGTGCCAGCAGCTTAGTTGTACTCCAGGCGGCTGGCTACACCTTC
>TRBV27|NA|TRBD1|TRBJ2-5|15
CASSSTPGTAETQYF
TGTGCCAGCAGTTCGACCCCCGGGACAGCAGAGACCCAGTACTTC
>TRBV4-3|NA|NA|TRBJ1-1|14
CASSQQGMNTEAFF
TGCGCCAGCAGCCAACAGGGTATGAACACTGAAGCTTTCTTT
>TRBV4-1|once|TRBD1|TRBJ2-3|15
CASQLRTGGTDTQYF
TGCGCCAGCCAGTTGCGGACAGGGGGCACAGATACGCAGTATTTT
>TRBV5-1|NA|TRBD1|TRBJ2-2|16
CASSSPGQLTTGELFF
TGCGCCAGCAGCTCGCCGGGACAGCTAACCACCGGGGAGCTGTTTTTT
>TRBV5-1|NA|TRBD1|TRBJ1-1|16
CASSLDGWTGGTEAFF
TGCGCCAGCAGCTTGGACGGGTGGACAGGAGGCACTGAAGCTTTCTTT
>TRBV7-9|NA|NA|TRBJ1-4|13
CASTFHFDEKLFF
TGTGCCAGCACCTTTCATTTCGATGAAAAACTGTTTTTT
>TRBV28|few|NA|TRBJ1-4|14
CASRWTPADEKLFF
TGTGCCAGCAGATGGACTCCCGCGGATGAAAAACTGTTTTTT
>TRBV6-5|NA|TRBD1|TRBJ1-6|16
CASSYWTGGFNSPLHF
TGTGCCAGCAGTTACTGGACAGGGGGCTTCAATTCACCCCTCCACTTT
>TRBV30|NA|NA|TRBJ1-1|12
CAWSVMNTEAFF
TGTGCCTGGAGTGTTATGAACACTGAAGCTTTCTTT
>TRBV13|NA|TRBD2|TRBJ2-3|16
CASSPAGREDTDTQYF
TGTGCCAGCAGCCCAGCGGGGCGGGAGGACACAGATACGCAGTATTTT
>TRBV6-2/TRBV6-3|few|NA|TRBJ2-7|14
CASSYEEASYEQYF
TGTGCCAGCAGTTACGAAGAGGCCTCCTACGAGCAGTACTTC
>TRBV29-1|NA|TRBD2|TRBJ2-7|14
CSVEVGTSGYEQYF
TGCAGCGTTGAAGTCGGGACTAGCGGCTACGAGCAGTACTTC
>TRBV12-3/TRBV12-4|few|NA|TRBJ1-1|13
CASSPLEGWKAFF
TGTGCCAGCAGTCCCCTTGAGGGGTGGAAAGCTTTCTTT
>TRBV19|once|TRBD1|TRBJ2-7|15
CASSSRTGGSYEQYF
TGTGCCAGTAGCTCTCGGACAGGGGGATCCTACGAGCAGTACTTC
>TRBV9|NA|TRBD2|TRBJ2-5|14
CASSVEASGETQYF
TGTGCCAGCAGCGTAGAGGCTAGCGGGGAGACCCAGTACTTC
>TRBV4-2|NA|NA|TRBJ1-2|17
CASSQDDQSGPNYGYTF
TGTGCCAGCAGCCAAGATGACCAATCGGGACCGAACTATGGCTACACCTTC
>TRBV5-4|NA|NA|TRBJ2-7|17
CASSLGGRLASHYEQYF
TGTGCCAGCAGCTTGGGAGGGAGGCTAGCGAGTCACTACGAGCAGTACTTC
>TRBV11-2|NA|TRBD1|TRBJ2-7|17
CASSIDDRGSWLDEQYF
TGTGCCAGCAGCATCGACGACAGGGGGTCTTGGTTGGACGAGCAGTACTTC
>TRBV21-1|NA|NA|TRBJ1-1|15
CASSEGAAVNTEAFF
TGTGCCAGCAGCGAGGGGGCCGCTGTGAACACTGAAGCTTTCTTT
>TRBV28|NA|TRBD1|TRBJ1-2|14
CASRAGGGFLYYTF
TGTGCCAGTAGAGCAGGGGGCGGATTCTTGTACTACACCTTC
>TRBV6-2/TRBV6-3|NA|NA|TRBJ2-7|14
CASSWDVGRYEQYF
TGTGCCAGCAGTTGGGACGTCGGACGTTACGAGCAGTACTTC
>TRBV4-2|few|TRBD2|TRBJ2-1|17
CASSRPPASGSLNEQFF
TGTGCCAGCAGCCGACCACCCGCTAGCGGGTCCCTCAATGAGCAGTTCTTC
>TRBV19|NA|NA|TRBJ1-1|14
CASSFWGINTEAFF
TGTGCCAGTAGTTTCTGGGGGATCAACACTGAAGCTTTCTTT
>TRBV10-3|NA|TRBD2|TRBJ2-1|13
CAITERDYNEQFF
TGTGCCATCACTGAGCGGGACTACAATGAGCAGTTCTTC
>TRBV11-2|NA|TRBD1|TRBJ2-7|14
CASSPPGTVDEQYF
TGTGCCAGCAGTCCCCCCGGGACAGTTGACGAGCAGTACTTC
>TRBV6-2/TRBV6-3|NA|NA|TRBJ1-1|13
CASSYLRATEAFF
TGTGCCAGCAGTTATTTACGGGCCACTGAAGCTTTCTTT
>TRBV5-1|NA|NA|TRBJ1-1|15
CASSFVRHSNTEAFF
TGCGCCAGCAGCTTTGTACGACACTCGAACACTGAAGCTTTCTTT
>TRBV9|NA|TRBD2|TRBJ2-1|15
CASSPGTSGGRGQFF
TGTGCCAGCAGCCCCGGGACTAGCGGGGGGCGGGGGCAGTTCTTC
>TRBV7-2|NA|TRBD1|TRBJ1-4|16
CASSRYGRTGSEKLFF
TGTGCCAGCAGCCGTTACGGCAGGACAGGCAGTGAAAAACTGTTTTTT
>TRBV27|NA|NA|TRBJ1-5|14
CASSLTGRNQPQHF
TGTGCCAGCAGTTTAACAGGGAGGAATCAGCCCCAGCATTTT
>TRBV7-2|few|TRBD1|TRBJ1-1|16
CASSARLTGIGAEAFF
TGTGCCAGCAGCGCCCGTTTGACAGGGATCGGGGCTGAAGCTTTCTTT
>TRBV19|NA|NA|TRBJ1-1|15
CASSTGPHGGIEAFF
TGTGCCAGTAGTACCGGCCCTCATGGCGGAATAGAAGCTTTCTTT
>TRBV6-5|NA|TRBD1|TRBJ1-1|15
CASSYSMTGFAEAFF
TGTGCCAGCAGTTACTCGATGACAGGGTTCGCTGAAGCTTTCTTT
>TRBV5-1|NA|NA|TRBJ2-6|15
CASSLQASGANVLTF
TGCGCCAGCAGCTTGCAGGCATCTGGGGCCAACGTCCTGACTTTC
>TRBV25-1|NA|NA|TRBJ1-5|13
CASSLLENQPQHF
TGTGCCAGCAGTTTACTGGAAAATCAGCCCCAGCATTTT
>TRBV11-2|NA|NA|TRBJ2-7|12
CASSLSRGEQYF
TGTGCCAGCAGCTTAAGTAGGGGCGAGCAGTACTTC
>TRBV30|NA|TRBD2|TRBJ2-3|15
CAWSTRDYLTDTQYF
TGTGCCTGGAGTACCCGGGACTACTTGACAGATACGCAGTATTTT
>TRBV9|NA|TRBD1|TRBJ2-1|15
CASSPQGVSYNEQFF
TGTGCCAGCAGCCCCCAGGGGGTCTCCTACAATGAGCAGTTCTTC
>TRBV2|NA|NA|TRBJ2-4|12
CASSEALQGQYF
TGTGCCAGCAGTGAAGCGCTTCAGGGCCAGTACTTC
>TRBV28|NA|NA|TRBJ2-7|12
CASSFLRHEQYF
TGTGCCAGCAGTTTTCTGAGGCACGAGCAGTACTTC
>TRBV28|NA|NA|TRBJ2-7|15
CASSPQGATPHEQYF
TGTGCCAGCAGTCCCCAAGGGGCCACCCCCCACGAGCAGTACTTC
>TRBV6-2/TRBV6-3|once|TRBD1|TRBJ2-2|17
CASSYSEDRSLAGELFF
TGTGCCAGCAGTTACTCGGAGGACAGGTCTCTGGCCGGGGAGCTGTTTTTT
>TRBV25-1|NA|NA|TRBJ2-3|13
CASRSLGEDTQYF
TGTGCCAGCAGGAGTTTGGGGGAAGATACGCAGTATTTT
>TRBV6-5|NA|NA|TRBJ2-5|14
CASSYIMGVETQYF
TGTGCCAGCAGTTACATTATGGGGGTCGAGACCCAGTACTTC
>TRBV5-1|NA|TRBD1|TRBJ2-2|17
CASSSIIRGTNTGELFF
TGCGCCAGCAGCTCAATAATCAGGGGGACAAACACCGGGGAGCTGTTTTTT
>TRBV5-1|few|TRBD1|TRBJ2-7|16
CASSPTPTGGTYEQYF
TGCGCCAGCAGTCCGACCCCCACAGGGGGGACCTACGAGCAGTACTTC
>TRBV29-1|NA|TRBD2|TRBJ2-1|17
CSVEGLAGRSPYNEQFF
TGCAGCGTTGAAGGACTAGCGGGTAGATCTCCCTACAATGAGCAGTTCTTC
>TRBV30|NA|NA|TRBJ1-1|13
CAWSDSPNTEAFF
TGTGCCTGGAGCGACTCGCCGAACACTGAAGCTTTCTTT
>TRBV2|NA|TRBD1|TRBJ1-1|13
CASSVQGMTEAFF
TGTGCCAGCAGTGTACAGGGGATGACTGAAGCTTTCTTT
>TRBV19|NA|NA|TRBJ2-1|15
CATNPLPGSYNEQFF
TGTGCCACCAATCCCCTCCCAGGCTCCTACAATGAGCAGTTCTTC
>TRBV7-2|NA|TRBD1|TRBJ1-2|14
CASSRDRGGYGYTF
TGTGCCAGCAGCCGGGACAGGGGGGGCTATGGCTACACCTTC